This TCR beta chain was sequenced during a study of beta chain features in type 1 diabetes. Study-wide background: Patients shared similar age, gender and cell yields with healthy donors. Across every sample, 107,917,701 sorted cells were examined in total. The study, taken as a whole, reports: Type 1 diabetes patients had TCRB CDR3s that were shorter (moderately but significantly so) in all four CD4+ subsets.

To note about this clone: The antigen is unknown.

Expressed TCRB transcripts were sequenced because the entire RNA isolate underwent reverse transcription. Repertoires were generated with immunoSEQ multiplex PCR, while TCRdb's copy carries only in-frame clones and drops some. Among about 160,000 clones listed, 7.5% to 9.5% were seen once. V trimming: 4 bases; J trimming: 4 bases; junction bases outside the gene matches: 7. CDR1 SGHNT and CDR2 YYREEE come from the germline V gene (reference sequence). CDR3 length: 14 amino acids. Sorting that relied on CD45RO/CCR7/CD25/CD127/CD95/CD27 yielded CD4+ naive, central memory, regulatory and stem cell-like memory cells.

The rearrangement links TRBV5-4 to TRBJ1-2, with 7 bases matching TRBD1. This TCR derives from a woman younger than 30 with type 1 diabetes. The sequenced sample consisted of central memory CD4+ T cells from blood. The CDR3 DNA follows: TGTGCCAGCAGCGCACAGGGGAGAGGCTATGGCTACACCTTC. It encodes CASSAQGRGYGYTF.